The T cell receptor (beta chain) described here comes from a study of blood T cells in healthy people across ages. General study results and limits: In long-lived donors, naive CD4+ cell counts and diversity exceeded those of aged donors. TCR beta diversity, measured per million T cells, fell in a roughly linear way with age. PBMCs were not sorted, which prevented a conclusive comparison of naive versus antigen-experienced cells.

Drawing of peripheral blood yielded roughly 9.8 milliliters from each donor. This clonotype was found many times. Its specificity is unknown. The CDR3 length is 15 residues. Trimming took off 4 bases at V and 4 bases at J, with 14 bases between the two ends. Germline V lookup: CDR1 SGHTA, CDR2 FQGNSA. Primers used in a second PCR of roughly 6 to 12 cycles were a sample-barcoded 5' primer and a J-beta primer mix. A single record per CDR3 protein comes from TCRdb applying MiXCR to the 5' RACE reads. This sample yields some 900,000 distinct CDR3 sequences, of which about 44% are seen a single time; roughly 12% belongs to the top ten.

This sequence was found in a man in his thirties or forties in good health. Sample: blood. V usage is TRBV7-2 and J usage is TRBJ1-5; D gene unclear. DNA of the CDR3: TGTGCCAGCAGCTCCGGGAGAGGTTTGAATCAGCCCCAGCATTTT. Its protein product is CASSSGRGLNQPQHF.